These 20 T cell receptor beta chains were all obtained from the same sample, sequenced in a study listed by TCRdb under 2016. To prepare the library, RT-PCR was applied. The listed sequencing device is Illumina MiSeq. TCRdb ran its own pipeline on the public reads, namely fastp trimming at Q25 and MiXCR clone calling, and kept in-frame beta chains. For every CDR3 protein sequence, its rows merge into one entry that carries the most common genes and DNA. Recorded for this sample are hundreds of thousands of distinct CDR3 sequences; over 12% of them occurred a single time. The top ten clonotypes cover 3.6% of the sample. The specimen sequenced was memory CD4+ T cells from blood. These receptor sequences come from a female donor in good health, serving as a healthy control.

The chain has TRBV27 and TRBJ2-1; TRBD2 aligns across 10 bases. CDR3 length equals 16 residues. V was pared by 5 bases and J by 8 bases, with 12 bases of the junction left unmatched. CDR1 is MNHEY and CDR2 is SMNVEV in the germline V gene (reference sequence). The CDR3 region has the DNA TGTGCCAGCAGTCCGCAGCGGGGGGGGCGTAGCCATGAGCAGTTCTTC. Encoded protein: CASSPQRGGRSHEQFF.

This clonotype was seen only a few times. This rearrangement joins TRBV10-3 to TRBJ1-3; D possibly corresponds to TRBD1 (5 bases). The V end lost 0 bases, the J end lost 0 bases, and 9 bases lay between the germline ends. CDR1 is ENHRY, CDR2 SYGVKD, per germline. The CDR3 loop spans 16 amino acids. The CDR3 nucleotides are TGTGCCATCAGTGAGTCTGGGGCTAACTCTGGAAACACCATATATTTT. Translating it yields CAISESGANSGNTIYF.

The rearrangement joins TRBV7-6 to TRBJ1-3; D perhaps matches TRBD1 (5 bases). V lost 6 bases and J lost 0, with 15 bases in between. CDR1 is SGHVS, CDR2 FNYEAQ, per germline. This CDR3 contains 16 residues. Here the CDR3 DNA reads TGTGCCAGCAGGGATGGGGGTGGAAGCTCTGGAAACACCATATATTTT. Translating gives CASRDGGGSSGNTIYF.

This clonotype was seen a handful of times. The rearrangement uses TRBV20-1 and TRBJ1-4; D might be TRBD1 (5 bases). CDR3 length equals 16 residues. V was shortened by 0 bases and J by 4 bases, with 15 bases between the two germline ends. CDR1 DFQATT and CDR2 SNEGSKA come from the germline V gene (reference sequence). CDR3: CSARDWGGANNEKLFF. DNA for the CDR3: TGCAGTGCTAGAGATTGGGGGGGAGCGAATAATGAAAAACTGTTTTTT.

This clonotype has a handful of counts. The chain is built from TRBV20-1 and TRBJ2-1; 9 bases are shared with TRBD2. CDR3 length: 14 residues. The ends lost 2 bases at V and 5 bases at J; junction bases unmatched: 4. Looked up from germline, CDR1 is DFQATT and CDR2 is SNEGSKA (reference sequence). CDR3 loop: CSARTSGQDNEQFF. CDR3 nucleotides: TGCAGTGCTAGAACTAGCGGGCAAGACAATGAGCAGTTCTTC.

Only a few counts were recorded for this clonotype. The junction departs from the called germline gene at one end, perhaps through a read error. This chain uses TRBV28 with TRBJ1-2; D might be TRBD1 (5 bases). The CDR3 length is 13 residues. Germline V gives CDR1 MDHEN, CDR2 SYDVKM. The CDR3 reads CASSSQQDYGYTF. Here the CDR3 DNA reads TGTGCCAGCAGTTCCCAACAGGACTATGGCTACACTTTC.

The chain couples TRBV12-3 or TRBV12-4 to TRBJ1-5, with TRBD1 as a possible D gene (5 bases). V was cut by 1 base and J by 6 bases, with 13 bases left in between. CDR3 length: 15 residues. CDR3 bases: TGTGCCAGCAGTTTAGACGGGGGTGCGGGTCAGCCCCAGCATTTT. Translation gives CASSLDGGAGQPQHF.

In this sample, this clonotype turned up many times. The chain has TRBV5-1 and TRBJ1-1; D unclear. Trimming removed 5 bases at V and 1 base at J, with 12 bases between. The CDR3 is 14 amino acids. The germline V gene has CDR1 SGHRS and CDR2 YFSETQ. The CDR3 DNA reads as TGCGCCAGCAGGACTACGGGCCAGAACACTGAAGCTTTCTTT. Residues: CASRTTGQNTEAFF.

CDR3 loop: CASSPGTGDSEQFF. CDR3 in DNA: TGTGCCAGCTCCCCGGGGACCGGCGACTCCGAGCAGTTCTTC. The gene calls are TRBV18 and TRBJ2-1, with D perhaps assigned TRBD1 or TRBD2 (5 bases each). Germline assignment: CDR1 KGHSH and CDR2 LQKENI. Deletions cut 6 bases from V and 10 bases from J, with 19 bases between. The CDR3 length is 14 residues.

This CDR3 reads CASSFYRLGEQYF. CDR3 sequence (DNA): TGTGCCAGCAGCTTTTACCGCTTGGGAGAGCAGTACTTC. The chain uses TRBV7-9 and TRBJ2-7; D not certain. Germline CDR1 and CDR2: SEHNR and FQNEAQ (reference sequence). The CDR3 runs to 13 residues. The germline V and J ends were trimmed by 3 bases and 7 bases, with 13 bases remaining between them. Using reference TRBV7-9 and TRBJ2-7 for the parts outside the CDR3, the full variable domain is DTGVSQNPRHKITKRGQNVTFRCDPISEHNRLYWYRQTLGQGPEFLTYFQNEAQLEKSRLLSDRFSAERPKGSFSTLEIQRTEQGDSAMYLCASSFYRLGEQYFGPGTRLTVT.

The chain joins TRBV11-2 to TRBJ1-1; no reliable D call. The germline V and J ends were trimmed by 1 base and 8 bases, with 14 bases remaining between them. The CDR3 sequence is 14 residues long. Germline V lookup: CDR1 SGHAT, CDR2 FQNNGV. The CDR3 reads CASSLVGVSSEAFF. Written as DNA, the CDR3 is TGTGCCAGCAGCTTAGTTGGGGTCTCCTCGGAAGCTTTCTTT.

The chain carries TRBV5-1 and TRBJ1-1; 9 nucleotides align to TRBD1. The length of the CDR3 is 15 residues. CDR1 is SGHRS and CDR2 is YFSETQ in the germline V gene. V gave up 4 bases and J gave up 3 bases; unmatched junction bases: 7. The CDR3 nucleotides read TGCGCCAGCAGCCCCGGGACAGGGTTTGACACTGAAGCTTTCTTT. This gives the protein CASSPGTGFDTEAFF. Looking up the rest from reference TRBV5-1 and TRBJ1-1 gives the full variable domain: KAGVTQTPRYLIKTRGQQVTLSCSPISGHRSVSWYQQTPGQGLQFLFEYFSETQRNKGNFPGRFSGRQFSNSRSEMNVSTLELGDSALYLCASSPGTGFDTEAFFGQGTRLTVV.

The V and J genes are TRBV6-2 or TRBV6-3 and TRBJ2-5, with D unclear. CDR3 length: 15 residues. Between the trimmed V and J ends, which lost 6 bases and 0 bases, there was a span of 14 bases. Germline V gene lookup returns CDR1 MNHEY and CDR2 SVGEGT. This CDR3 reads CASSTDDKDQETQYF. The CDR3 DNA sequence: TGTGCCAGCAGCACCGACGACAAAGACCAAGAGACCCAGTACTTC.

This clonotype was found many times. V gene TRBV5-6 combines with J gene TRBJ1-1; 9 bases are shared with TRBD1. The CDR3 runs 14 residues. Trimming took 4 bases from V and 4 from J; bases not matched to a gene: 5. Germline assignment: CDR1 SGHDT and CDR2 YYEEEE. CDR3: CASSALTGGTEAFF. The CDR3 nucleotides read TGTGCCAGCAGCGCATTGACAGGGGGCACTGAAGCTTTCTTT.

The gene calls are TRBV14 and TRBJ2-7; 9 bases map to TRBD1. This CDR3 comprises 13 residues. Germline-derived CDR1 and CDR2 are SGHDN and FVKESK. J was trimmed by 6 bases and V by 9 bases; bases with no gene match: 9. The CDR3 nucleotides read TGTGCCAGAAAAGGGACAGGGTTTAGCGAGCAGTACTTC. It encodes CARKGTGFSEQYF.

This clonotype was detected a few times. The genes are TRBV12-3 or TRBV12-4 and TRBJ2-3, with TRBD1 identical over 8 bases. After removal of 3 bases from V and 6 bases from J, the junction contained 17 bases not matched to a gene. The CDR3 runs to 18 residues. The CDR3 DNA sequence: TGTGCCAGCAGTTTCCTTTTAGCGCAGGGGGCGGCCGGTGATACGCAGTATTTT. Translating it yields CASSFLLAQGAAGDTQYF.

The chain couples TRBV27 to TRBJ1-4, with 7 bases fitting TRBD1. The CDR3 spans 17 residues. Trimming removed 4 bases from V and 5 bases from J; junction bases left unmatched: 13. The V gene's germline CDR1 is MNHEY and CDR2 SMNVEV (reference sequence). The CDR3 here is CASSSSKGALYNEKLFF. As DNA, the CDR3 is TGTGCCAGCAGTTCCTCTAAGGGGGCGCTTTACAATGAAAAACTGTTTTTT.

This clonotype was counted ten times or more. This chain joins TRBV20-1 and TRBJ2-2; the D call may be TRBD1 or TRBD2 (5 bases each). The CDR3 has 13 amino acids. Trimming stripped 6 bases from V and 5 bases from J, with 13 bases between. CDR1 and CDR2 from the germline V gene are DFQATT and SNEGSKA (reference sequence). The CDR3 loop is CSASTGPTGELFF. The CDR3 coding sequence is TGCAGTGCCAGCACGGGACCAACCGGGGAGCTGTTTTTT.

This clonotype has ten or more counts. J is TRBJ1-2 and V is TRBV20-1; D perhaps matches TRBD1 (6 bases). V lost 2 bases and J 0 bases, leaving 16 bases between the germline ends. CDR1 and CDR2 from the germline V gene are DFQATT and SNEGSKA (reference sequence). This CDR3 is 16 amino acids long. The CDR3: CSARQTGSRANYGYTF. The CDR3 region has the DNA TGCAGTGCTAGACAGACAGGTTCCAGAGCTAACTATGGCTACACCTTC.

Many counts were recorded for this clonotype. V usage is TRBV12-3 or TRBV12-4 and J usage is TRBJ2-1; 13 bases fit TRBD2. CDR3 length: 17 amino acids. J lost 2 bases, V lost 6 bases, and 7 bases had no gene match. CDR3 sequence: CASSRGLAGPTYNEQFF. The DNA for the CDR3 is TGTGCCAGCAGCCGGGGACTAGCGGGACCAACCTACAATGAGCAGTTCTTC.